Each of the 23 T cell receptor beta chains below was sequenced from the same sample in a study of T cell responses to AZD1222 COVID-19 vaccine. Sequenced by immunoSEQ multiplex PCR; TCRdb stores in-frame clones only, minus some. The data show roughly 44,000 clones, more than 80% seen once. The specimen comprised peripheral blood, sampled on day 0 of AZD1222 vaccination. The receptors were gathered from an adult in good health.

This chain uses TRBV29-1 with TRBJ2-2; perhaps TRBD2 as D (6 bases). Trimming took off 3 bases at V and 5 bases at J, with 10 bases between the two ends. Germline loops: CDR1 SQVTM, CDR2 ANQGSEA. This CDR3 region has 13 residues. CDR3: CSVDEGGTGELFF. Written as DNA, the CDR3 is TGCAGCGTTGACGAAGGAGGGACCGGGGAGCTGTTTTTT.

The rearrangement joins TRBV19 to TRBJ2-1; D is undetermined. The germline CDR1 and CDR2 sequences are LNHDA and SQIVND (reference sequence). The CDR3 is 11 amino acids. V was trimmed by 6 bases and J by 3 bases, leaving 3 bases between them. The CDR3 spells CASSDYNEQFF. The CDR3 DNA reads TGTGCCAGTAGCGACTACAATGAGCAGTTCTTC.

This chain connects TRBV10-1 to TRBJ2-2, with 9 bases lining up with TRBD1. Germline values: CDR1 WNHNN, CDR2 SYGVQD (reference sequence). This CDR3 is built from 15 residues. J was trimmed by 5 bases and V by 6 bases; bases with no gene match: 7. CDR3 region: CASREDRGGTGELFF. DNA for the CDR3: TGCGCCAGCAGGGAGGACAGGGGTGGAACCGGGGAGCTGTTTTTT.

The CDR3 DNA reads as TGTGCCAGCAGTCTCCGATGGCAGCGCAACACAGATACGCAGTATTTT. Protein product: CASSLRWQRNTDTQYF. The V call is TRBV28, the J call TRBJ2-3; no reliable D call. The CDR3 runs 16 residues. CDR1 is MDHEN, CDR2 SYDVKM, per germline. V was cut by 5 bases and J by 2 bases, with 17 bases left in between.

This chain connects TRBV12-3 or TRBV12-4 to TRBJ1-1; D is unclear. Trimming shortened V by 3 bases and J by 3 bases, and 8 bases separated the two germline ends. The CDR3 contains 13 residues. The DNA of the CDR3 is TGTGCCAGCAGTTTTTCTAGGGACACTGAAGCTTTCTTT. Its translation is CASSFSRDTEAFF.

V is TRBV9 and J is TRBJ2-1; perhaps TRBD1 as D (6 bases). The CDR3 has 15 amino acids. The V gene's germline CDR1 is SGDLS and CDR2 YYNGEE. V dropped 0 bases and J dropped 9 bases, with 16 bases sitting between them. This chain's CDR3 is CASSVVDGGSGEQFF. The CDR3 DNA reads TGTGCCAGCAGCGTAGTTGATGGGGGCTCTGGTGAGCAGTTCTTC.

The genes are TRBV28 and TRBJ2-7, with 8 nucleotides matching TRBD1. Looked up from germline, CDR1 is MDHEN and CDR2 is SYDVKM. Losses at the gene ends were 6 bases for V and 6 bases for J; bases not matched to a gene: 10. CDR3 length equals 14 residues. The CDR3 protein is CASRNDRGHLEQYF. CDR3 bases: TGTGCCAGCAGAAACGACAGGGGCCACCTCGAGCAGTACTTC.

The chain uses TRBV3-1 (or the pseudogene TRBV3-2) and TRBJ2-1; 7 nucleotides align to TRBD2. With V trimmed by 2 bases and J by 10 bases, 8 bases remained unmatched. The CDR3 sequence is 14 residues long. Germline V gene lookup returns CDR1 LGHDT and CDR2 YNNKEL (reference sequence). CDR3 sequence (DNA): TGTGCCAGCAGCCAATTAGGGCGGGAGTGGGAGCAGTTCTTC. Amino acids: CASSQLGREWEQFF.

This chain links TRBV5-5 with TRBJ2-5; TRBD2 matches 8 bases. V lost 4 bases, J lost 5 bases, and 13 bases stayed unmatched. This CDR3 has 16 amino acids. Germline assignment: CDR1 SGHKS and CDR2 YYEKEE (reference sequence). The CDR3 region has the DNA TGTGCCAGCAGCCCCTCGACGGCGGGGGGTAGGGAGACCCAGTACTTC. It specifies CASSPSTAGGRETQYF.

This clone has just one count. The chain employs TRBV14 and TRBJ1-3; D remains unclear. Trimming left V 4 bases short and J 8 bases short, with 18 bases between. Germline assignment: CDR1 SGHDN and CDR2 FVKESK. This CDR3 is built from 15 residues. The CDR3 loop reads CASSPGPNQFDTIYF. As DNA, the CDR3 is TGTGCCAGCAGCCCGGGCCCCAATCAGTTCGACACCATATATTTT.

V usage is TRBV28 and J usage is TRBJ2-1, with D possibly being TRBD1 or TRBD2 (5 bases each). Trimming left V 2 bases short and J 5 bases short, with 10 bases between. The CDR3 extends over 14 amino acids. Germline CDR1 MDHEN, CDR2 SYDVKM. The CDR3 DNA reads as TGTGCCAGCAGTTTACGCCGGGACCACAATGAGCAGTTCTTC. This sequence encodes CASSLRRDHNEQFF.

This rearrangement joins TRBV7-8 to TRBJ1-6; D is ambiguous. Germline V gene sequence: CDR1 SGHVS, CDR2 FQNEAQ. V shed 5 bases and J shed 9 bases, with 14 bases lying between them. The CDR3 has 14 amino acids. The CDR3 bases are TGTGCCAGCAGCACCCGGGAGACAACTTCACCCCTCCACTTT. This translates into CASSTRETTSPLHF.

The genes are TRBV5-1 and TRBJ2-1; 7 bases agree with TRBD2. The CDR3 totals 15 residues. The germline CDR1 and CDR2 sequences are SGHRS and YFSETQ. Trimming at V came to 0 bases and at J to 2 bases, leaving 2 bases not matched to a gene. The CDR3 here is CASSLGGSTYNEQFF. CDR3 nucleotides: TGCGCCAGCAGCTTGGGCGGGAGTACCTACAATGAGCAGTTCTTC.

The J gene is TRBJ2-7, the V gene TRBV11-2; tentative D call: TRBD1 (6 bases). Germline V gives CDR1 SGHAT, CDR2 FQNNGV. The CDR3 spans 12 residues. The V end lost 0 bases, the J end lost 10 bases, and 10 bases lay between the germline ends. CDR3 sequence reads: CASSLDQGIQYF. The CDR3 DNA reads TGTGCCAGCAGCTTAGACCAGGGGATACAGTACTTC.

The rearrangement joins TRBV5-1 to TRBJ1-2, with D perhaps TRBD1 (6 bases). This CDR3 is built from 15 residues. V lost 4 bases to trimming and J lost 8 bases, with 21 bases between them. The germline V gene encodes CDR1 SGHRS and CDR2 YFSETQ. The CDR3 reads CASSLTGLGDGGYTF. CDR3 sequence (DNA): TGCGCCAGCAGCCTTACAGGGTTGGGAGACGGCGGCTACACCTTC. Filled out from reference TRBV5-1 and TRBJ1-2, the complete variable domain reads KAGVTQTPRYLIKTRGQQVTLSCSPISGHRSVSWYQQTPGQGLQFLFEYFSETQRNKGNFPGRFSGRQFSNSRSEMNVSTLELGDSALYLCASSLTGLGDGGYTFGSGTRLTVV.

The V call is TRBV24-1, the J call TRBJ2-2; D possibly corresponds to TRBD1 (5 bases). V was cut by 6 bases and J by 2 bases, with 15 bases left in between. The V gene's germline CDR1 is KGHDR and CDR2 SFDVKD. This CDR3 is 16 amino acids long. As DNA, the CDR3 is TGTGCCACCAGTCCCACTGGGGCCCCTAACACCGGGGAGCTGTTTTTT. Amino acid sequence: CATSPTGAPNTGELFF.

The gene calls are TRBV4-3 and TRBJ1-6, with D perhaps matching TRBD1 (6 bases). The germline gives CDR1 LGHNA, CDR2 YSLEER. This CDR3 is 16 amino acids long. Trimming took off 0 bases at V and 8 bases at J, with 14 bases between the two ends. The chain's CDR3 is CASSQDRGQRYSPLHF. Written as DNA, the CDR3 is TGCGCCAGCAGCCAAGATCGCGGACAGAGATATTCACCCCTCCACTTT.

The V call is TRBV7-2, the J call TRBJ2-5; 8 nucleotides align to TRBD2. CDR3 length: 15 residues. The V gene end was trimmed by 5 bases and the J gene end by 4 bases; junction bases not matched to a gene: 9. Germline CDR1 SGHTA, CDR2 FQGNSA. The chain's CDR3 is CASSPGGGRRETQYF. DNA for the CDR3: TGTGCCAGCAGCCCCGGGGGGGGAAGGCGAGAGACCCAGTACTTC.

The V gene is TRBV5-1, the J gene TRBJ2-2, with no clear D. V was cut by 1 base and J by 4 bases, with 8 bases left in between. Germline assignment: CDR1 SGHRS and CDR2 YFSETQ. CDR3 length: 14 residues. DNA for the CDR3: TGCGCCAGCAGCTTGAAAGCGACCACCGGGGAGCTGTTTTTT. It translates to CASSLKATTGELFF.

The chain joins TRBV28 to TRBJ2-7; D tentatively reads TRBD1 or TRBD2 (5 bases each). The CDR3 covers 14 residues. Germline values: CDR1 MDHEN, CDR2 SYDVKM. The V gene lost 7 bases and the J gene lost 0 bases, with 13 bases spanning the gap. As DNA, the CDR3 is TGTGCCAGCACCCGGGGACCGAGCTCCTACGAGCAGTACTTC. Translating it yields CASTRGPSSYEQYF.

This chain connects TRBV15 to TRBJ2-5, with TRBD1 identical over 9 bases. CDR3 size: 15 residues. Trimming took 0 bases from V and 4 from J; bases not matched to a gene: 3. Germline loops: CDR1 LNHNV, CDR2 YYDKDF (reference sequence). CDR3 protein: CATSRERQGGETQYF. The CDR3 DNA sequence: TGTGCCACCAGCAGAGAAAGACAGGGGGGAGAGACCCAGTACTTC.

V usage is TRBV28 and J usage is TRBJ2-2, with D perhaps matching TRBD1 or TRBD2 (5 bases each). Germline assignment: CDR1 MDHEN and CDR2 SYDVKM. The V end was cut by 7 bases, the J end by 7 bases, with 19 bases between. The length of the CDR3 is 15 residues. DNA of the CDR3: TGTGCCAGCACTCGGTCGCTGGGGGAGTACGGGGAGCTGTTTTTT. Translating gives CASTRSLGEYGELFF.

The chain combines TRBV27 with TRBJ1-6; 10 nucleotides align to TRBD1. The CDR3 runs 19 residues. J lost 8 bases, V lost 3 bases, and 16 bases had no gene match. Germline-derived CDR1 and CDR2 are MNHEY and SMNVEV (reference sequence). In nucleotides, the CDR3 is TGTGCCAGCAGTTTCCGGTGGGGACAGGGGAAATTAACCTATTCACCCCTCCACTTT. This gives the protein CASSFRWGQGKLTYSPLHF.